The present entry profiles one T cell receptor beta chain with its context. Which antigen it targets is not known. The sample holds no much larger clone one base away, and base qualities are not on file. The data were taken from a study of OX40 agonist ivuxolimab in advanced cancers. A note on the overall study: Ivuxolimab was a fully human IgG2 agonistic monoclonal antibody targeting the costimulatory receptor OX40 (CD134). Intravenous ivuxolimab was administered to patients every 2 weeks at six dose levels: 0.01, 0.1, 0.3, 1.5, 3 and 10 mg/kg. Of the approximately 50 dose-escalation patients, hepatocellular carcinoma was present in about 19, melanoma in roughly 15, renal cell carcinoma in 9 and head and neck cancer in 9. In the dose-escalation cohort, around four fifths of patients were male, and the mean age was approximately 64 years, with a range of about 23 to 85. Prior anti-PD-1, anti-PD-L1 or anti-CTLA-4 therapy was permitted, and checkpoint inhibitors had been received by more than 35% of dose-escalation patients. Partial responses occurred in three dose-escalation patients: two with cutaneous melanoma and one with hepatocellular carcinoma. The purpose of peripheral TCRbeta sequencing was to test whether ivuxolimab changed TCR sequence diversity and led to clonal T-cell expansion. The paper reports the monotherapy dose-escalation portion (N of about 50 patients) of the phase I ivuxolimab trial. Summary of the overall study and its limitations: In the 0.1-3.0 mg/kg groups, partial responders were among the patients with the lowest normalized peripheral clonal expansion, particularly in CD8+ T cells. Clonal expansion of both CD4+ and CD8+ blood T cells was observed from baseline to week 6 at doses 0.1 to 3.0 mg/kg. The antigen specificity of the clonally expanded peripheral T cells was not determined. Low levels of normalized T-cell clonal expansion were also seen in some patients who did not respond. After ivuxolimab, more expanded clones were found on average in CD8+ T cells than in CD4+ T cells.

At the junction V is shortened by 3 bases and J by 7 bases, with 13 bases in between. CDR1 MDHEN and CDR2 SYDVKM are derived from the germline V gene. Inclusive of the bounding cysteine and phenylalanine, the CDR3 is 14 residues long. Only the CDR3 DNA stays, 42 bases, in frame from base 1. The trial excluded patients who had a history of autoimmune disease or were on systemic immunosuppression. In every dose cohort, peripheral blood was drawn for TCR sequencing at baseline, cycle 4 day 1, and cycle 7 day 1. The samples were taken from a phase I, first-in-human, multicenter, open-label dose-escalation trial of ivuxolimab. Adults with locally advanced or metastatic melanoma, renal cell, hepatocellular, or head and neck squamous cell carcinoma were enrolled in the trial. Before TCR sequencing, CD4+ T cells and CD8+ T cells from peripheral blood were sorted into separate populations. To sequence the TCRbeta CDR3 region, genomic DNA was isolated from the sorted cells. TCRbeta CDR3 regions were sequenced using the immunoSEQ Assay. As stored in TCRdb, this immuneACCESS dataset retains in-frame rearrangements with V and J assigned. A fraction of the clones does not appear; measured against another copy, unresolved V genes explain less than half of the discrepancy, and the remainder lacks a known reason. In this sample the table shows tens of thousands of clones, roughly 82% of which occur a single time. The ten largest clones capture about 5.1% of the sample.

The sample was CD4+ or CD8+ T cells sorted from blood, taken in a trial of the OX40 agonist ivuxolimab. Recombination joined TRBV28 with TRBJ2-1; a tentative D call is TRBD2 (6 bases match). This clonotype originated in an adult with an advanced solid tumor such as melanoma, head and neck, liver or kidney cancer. The bases are TGTGCCAGCAGTTTGGTCAGAGGGAGGAATGAGCAGTTCTTC. Its coded protein is CASSLVRGRNEQFF.